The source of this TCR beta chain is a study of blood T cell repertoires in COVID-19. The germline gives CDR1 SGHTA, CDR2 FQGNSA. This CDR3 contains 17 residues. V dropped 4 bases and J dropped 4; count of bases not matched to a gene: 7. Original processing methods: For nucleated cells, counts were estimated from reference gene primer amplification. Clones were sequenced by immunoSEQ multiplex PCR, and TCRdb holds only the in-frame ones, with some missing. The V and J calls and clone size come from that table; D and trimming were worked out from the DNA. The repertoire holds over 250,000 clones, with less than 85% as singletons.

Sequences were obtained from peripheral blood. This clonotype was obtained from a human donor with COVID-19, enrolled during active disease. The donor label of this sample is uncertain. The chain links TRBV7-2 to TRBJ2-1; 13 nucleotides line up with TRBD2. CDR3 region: CASSSRTSGRYYNEQFF. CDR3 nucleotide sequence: TGTGCCAGCAGCTCCCGGACTAGCGGGAGATATTACAATGAGCAGTTCTTC. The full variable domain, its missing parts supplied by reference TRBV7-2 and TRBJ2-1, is GAGVSQSPSNKVTEKGKDVELRCDPISGHTALYWYRQSLGQGLEFLIYFQGNSAPDKSGLPSDRFSAERTGGSVSTLTIQRTQQEDSAVYLCASSSRTSGRYYNEQFFGPGTRLTVL.